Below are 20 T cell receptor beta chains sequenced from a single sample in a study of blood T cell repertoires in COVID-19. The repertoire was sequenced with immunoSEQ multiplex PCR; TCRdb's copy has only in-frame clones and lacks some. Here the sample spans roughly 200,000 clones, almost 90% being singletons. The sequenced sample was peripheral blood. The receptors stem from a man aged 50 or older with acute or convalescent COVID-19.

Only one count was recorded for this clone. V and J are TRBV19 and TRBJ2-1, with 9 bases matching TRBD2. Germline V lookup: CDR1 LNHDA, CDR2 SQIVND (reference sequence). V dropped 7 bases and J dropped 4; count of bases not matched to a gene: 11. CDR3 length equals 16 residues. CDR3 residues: CASTPQSSGRYNEQFF. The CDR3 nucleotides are TGTGCCAGTACCCCCCAAAGTAGCGGGAGATACAATGAGCAGTTCTTC.

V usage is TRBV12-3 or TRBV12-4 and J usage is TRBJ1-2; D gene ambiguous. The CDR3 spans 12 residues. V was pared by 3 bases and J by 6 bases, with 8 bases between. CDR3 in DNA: TGTGCCAGCAGTTTCGGGGAGGATGGCTACACCTTC. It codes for CASSFGEDGYTF.

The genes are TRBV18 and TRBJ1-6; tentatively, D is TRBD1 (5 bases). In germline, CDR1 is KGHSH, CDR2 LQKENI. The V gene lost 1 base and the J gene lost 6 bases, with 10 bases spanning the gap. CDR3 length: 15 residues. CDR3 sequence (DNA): TGTGCCAGCTCACCACTGGGGGGGGGTAATTCACCCCTCCACTTT. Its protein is CASSPLGGGNSPLHF.

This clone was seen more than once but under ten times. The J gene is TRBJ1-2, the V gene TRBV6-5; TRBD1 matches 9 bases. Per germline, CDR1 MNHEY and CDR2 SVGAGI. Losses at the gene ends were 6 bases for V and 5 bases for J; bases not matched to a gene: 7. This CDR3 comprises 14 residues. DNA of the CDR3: TGTGCCAGCAGGAGGGGACAGGGCCTATATGGCTACACCTTC. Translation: CASRRGQGLYGYTF.

CDR3 nucleotide sequence: TGTGCCAGCAGTTTTGGGCGGACTAGCGGGGGCCAAGAGACCCAGTACTTC. Protein sequence: CASSFGRTSGGQETQYF. The V and J genes are TRBV28 and TRBJ2-5, with TRBD2 matching over 13 bases. CDR1 and CDR2 from the germline V gene are MDHEN and SYDVKM. With 3 bases clipped from V and 1 base from J, the junction kept 5 bases outside the gene matches. The CDR3 has 17 amino acids.

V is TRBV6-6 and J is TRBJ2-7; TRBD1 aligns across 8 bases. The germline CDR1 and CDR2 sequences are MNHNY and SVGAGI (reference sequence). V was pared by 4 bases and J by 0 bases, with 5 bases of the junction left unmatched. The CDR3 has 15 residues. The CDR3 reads CASSWGQASSYEQYF. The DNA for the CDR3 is TGTGCCAGCAGTTGGGGACAGGCTAGCTCCTACGAGCAGTACTTC.

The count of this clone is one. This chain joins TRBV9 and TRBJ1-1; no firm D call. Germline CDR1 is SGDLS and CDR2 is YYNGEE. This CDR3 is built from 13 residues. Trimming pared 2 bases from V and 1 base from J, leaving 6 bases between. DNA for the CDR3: TGTGCCAGCAGCGTCGACTCGAACACTGAAGCTTTCTTT. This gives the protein CASSVDSNTEAFF. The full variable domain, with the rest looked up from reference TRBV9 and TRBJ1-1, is DSGVTQTPKHLITATGQRVTLRCSPRSGDLSVYWYQQSLDQGLQFLIQYYNGEERAKGNILERFSAQQFPDLHSELNLSSLELGDSALYFCASSVDSNTEAFFGQGTRLTVV.

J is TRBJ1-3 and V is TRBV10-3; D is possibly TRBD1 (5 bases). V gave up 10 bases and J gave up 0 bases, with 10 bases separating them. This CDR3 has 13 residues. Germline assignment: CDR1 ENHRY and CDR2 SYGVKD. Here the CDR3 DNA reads TGTGCCACCCGGGGGGACTCTGGAAACACCATATATTTT. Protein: CATRGDSGNTIYF.

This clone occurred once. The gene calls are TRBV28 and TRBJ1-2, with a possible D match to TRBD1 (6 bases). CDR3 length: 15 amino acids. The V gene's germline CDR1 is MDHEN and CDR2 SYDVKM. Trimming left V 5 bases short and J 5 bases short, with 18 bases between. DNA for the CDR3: TGTGCCAGCAGTCCAAGGGGGAGGGGTGGGTATGGCTACACCTTC. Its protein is CASSPRGRGGYGYTF.

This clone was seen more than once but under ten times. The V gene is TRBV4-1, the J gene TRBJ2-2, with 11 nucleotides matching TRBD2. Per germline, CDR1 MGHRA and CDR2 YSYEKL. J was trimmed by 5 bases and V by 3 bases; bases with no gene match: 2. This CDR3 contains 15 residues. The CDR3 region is CASSQASGRTGELFF. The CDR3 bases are TGCGCCAGCAGCCAGGCTAGCGGGAGGACCGGGGAGCTGTTTTTT.

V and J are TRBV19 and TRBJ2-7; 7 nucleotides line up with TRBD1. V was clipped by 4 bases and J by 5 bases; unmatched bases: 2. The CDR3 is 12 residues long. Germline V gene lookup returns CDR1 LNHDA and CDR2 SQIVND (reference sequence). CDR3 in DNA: TGTGCCAGTAGTAGACAGGGAGACGAGCAGTACTTC. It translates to CASSRQGDEQYF.

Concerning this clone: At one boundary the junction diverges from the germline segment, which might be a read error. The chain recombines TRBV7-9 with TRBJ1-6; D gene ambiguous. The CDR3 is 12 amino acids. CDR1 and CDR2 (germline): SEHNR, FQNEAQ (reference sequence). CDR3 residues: CASSLGEESRYF. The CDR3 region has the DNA TGTGCCAGCAGCTTAGGTGAAGAGTCCCGCTACTTT.

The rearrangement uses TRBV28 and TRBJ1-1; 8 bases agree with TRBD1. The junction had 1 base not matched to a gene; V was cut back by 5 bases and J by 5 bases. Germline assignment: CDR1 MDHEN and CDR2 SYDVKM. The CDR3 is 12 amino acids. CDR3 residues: CASSDRGTEAFF. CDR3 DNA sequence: TGTGCCAGCAGTGACAGGGGAACTGAAGCTTTCTTT.

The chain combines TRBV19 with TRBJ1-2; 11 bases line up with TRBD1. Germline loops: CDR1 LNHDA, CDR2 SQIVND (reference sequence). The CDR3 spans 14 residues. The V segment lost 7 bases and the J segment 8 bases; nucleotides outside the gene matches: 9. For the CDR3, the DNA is TGTGCCAGTATCGGACAGGGGGCGGTCCGGGGCTACACCTTC. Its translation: CASIGQGAVRGYTF.

CDR3 protein: CASSVGAGGREQYF. DNA of the CDR3: TGTGCCAGCAGCGTGGGAGCGGGAGGTCGTGAGCAGTACTTC. V gene TRBV9 combines with J gene TRBJ2-7; 9 bases agree with TRBD2. Per the germline V gene, CDR1 is SGDLS and CDR2 is YYNGEE. Trimming took 2 bases from V and 7 from J; bases not matched to a gene: 7. The CDR3 runs to 14 residues.

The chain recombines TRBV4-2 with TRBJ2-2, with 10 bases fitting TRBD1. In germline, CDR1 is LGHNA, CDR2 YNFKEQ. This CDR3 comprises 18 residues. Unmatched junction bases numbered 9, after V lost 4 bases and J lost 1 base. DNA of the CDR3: TGTGCCAGCAGCCGAGGGGGGACAGGGGTCGAGAACACCGGGGAGCTGTTTTTT. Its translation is CASSRGGTGVENTGELFF.

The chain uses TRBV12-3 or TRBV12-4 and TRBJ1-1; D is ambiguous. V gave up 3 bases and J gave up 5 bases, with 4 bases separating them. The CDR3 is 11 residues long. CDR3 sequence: CASSLRTEAFF. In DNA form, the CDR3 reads TGTGCCAGCAGTTTGCGGACTGAAGCTTTCTTT.

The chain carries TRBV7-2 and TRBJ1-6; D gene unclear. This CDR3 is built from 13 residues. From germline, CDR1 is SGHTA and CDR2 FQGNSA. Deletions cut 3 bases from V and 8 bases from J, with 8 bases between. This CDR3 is CASSLQEDSPLHF. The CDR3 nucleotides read TGTGCCAGCAGCTTGCAGGAAGATTCACCCCTCCACTTT.

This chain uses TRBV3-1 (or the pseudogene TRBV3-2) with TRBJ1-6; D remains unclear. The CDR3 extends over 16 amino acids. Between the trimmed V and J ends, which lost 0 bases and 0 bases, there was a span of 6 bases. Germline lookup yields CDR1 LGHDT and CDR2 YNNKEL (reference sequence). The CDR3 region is CASSQDRSSYNSPLHF. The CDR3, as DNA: TGTGCCAGCAGCCAAGATCGGAGCTCCTATAATTCACCCCTCCACTTT.

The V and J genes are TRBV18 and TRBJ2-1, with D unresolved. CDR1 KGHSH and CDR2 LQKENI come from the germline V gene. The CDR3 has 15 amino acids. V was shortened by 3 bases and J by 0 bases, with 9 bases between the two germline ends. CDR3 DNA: TGTGCCAGCTCACCGCGGAATCCCTCCTACAATGAGCAGTTCTTC. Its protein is CASSPRNPSYNEQFF.